These T cell receptor beta chains were read from a single sample in a study of T cell responses to AZD1222 COVID-19 vaccine. Some clones are missing from TCRdb's copy, which holds only in-frame ones; the method was immunoSEQ multiplex PCR. The table lists about 110,000 clones, roughly 90% of them singletons. Sequencing was performed on peripheral blood, taken on day 0 of AZD1222 vaccination. These receptors all stem from an adult in good health. CDR3s include the opening cysteine and the closing phenylalanine or tryptophan. The order of the fields is J gene, V gene, D gene, CDR3 protein, CDR3 DNA. A D gene is named only where the DNA matches it firmly.

>TRBJ1-2|TRBV12-3/TRBV12-4|.
CASSLSGSTGYTF
TGTGCCAGCAGTTTGTCGGGGAGTACTGGCTACACCTTC
>TRBJ2-1|TRBV6-6|.
CASSASTEQFF
TGTGCCAGCAGCGCCTCAACTGAGCAGTTCTTC
>TRBJ1-1|TRBV30|.
CAWSPPKNTEAFF
TGTGCCTGGAGCCCCCCAAAGAACACTGAAGCTTTCTTT
>TRBJ1-5|TRBV10-3|TRBD1
CAISDEGGFPQPQHF
TGTGCCATCAGTGATGAAGGGGGCTTTCCTCAGCCCCAGCATTTT
>TRBJ2-5|TRBV7-2|TRBD2
CASSPVPVAGGPGTQYF
TGTGCCAGCAGCCCCGTCCCCGTAGCGGGGGGGCCGGGGACCCAGTACTTC
>TRBJ2-3|TRBV5-4|.
CASRWGADTQYF
TGTGCCAGCCGGTGGGGTGCAGATACGCAGTATTTT
>TRBJ2-7|TRBV4-2|.
CASSQTGTAGYEQYF
TGTGCCAGCAGCCAGACCGGGACCGCCGGCTACGAGCAGTACTTC
>TRBJ2-7|TRBV5-6|.
CASSLGGGNYEQYF
TGTGCCAGCAGCTTAGGTGGCGGGAACTACGAGCAGTACTTC
>TRBJ2-3|TRBV7-2|TRBD2
CASSLTSGLTDTQYF
TGTGCCAGCAGCCTGACTAGCGGACTCACAGATACGCAGTATTTT
>TRBJ2-1|TRBV10-2|.
CASTSYGLPTYNEQFF
TGCGCCAGCACAAGCTATGGACTCCCGACTTACAATGAGCAGTTCTTC